These T cell receptor beta chains were read from a single sample in a study of long-term antiretroviral therapy in people with HIV. Libraries were prepared by immunoSEQ multiplex PCR; TCRdb keeps only in-frame clonotypes and omits some of them. The sample yields under 50,000 clones, more than 80% seen once. Sequencing was performed on unsorted PBMCs, taken 3.1 years after starting antiretroviral therapy. Receptors originate from a woman in her 50s with HIV. Each CDR3 is given with its conserved first and last residue. A D gene is named only where the DNA matches it firmly. A row's size may be missing; if present it is once, few, many or a size class.

TRBD1	.	TRBV6-6	TRBJ1-2	TGTGCCAGCAGTTCACCGGGACAGGTCGGTGGCTACACCTTC	CASSSPGQVGGYTF
.	.	TRBV7-6	TRBJ2-5	TGTGCCAGCAGCTGGGACCATAGTGGAGAGACCCAGTACTTC	CASSWDHSGETQYF
.	few	TRBV5-1	TRBJ2-2	TGCGCCAGCGATGAGGGATTTGCCACCGGGGAGCTGTTTTTT	CASDEGFATGELFF
TRBD2	.	TRBV7-2	TRBJ2-2	TGTGCCAGCAGCTTTAGAGGGCTAGCGGGGGGGGACGGGGAGCTGTTTTTT	CASSFRGLAGGDGELFF
TRBD2	.	TRBV19	TRBJ2-3	TGTGCCAGTGCTAGCGGGGGGCTCTCTGCGCAGTATTTT	CASASGGLSAQYF
.	.	TRBV6-1	TRBJ2-7	TGTGCCAGCAGTGAATTTGGGGTCTACTACGAGCAGTACTTC	CASSEFGVYYEQYF
.	.	TRBV20-1	TRBJ1-2	TGCAGTAATTTAAAGGGCTACACCTTC	CSNLKGYTF
TRBD1	once	TRBV18	TRBJ1-2	TGTGCCAGCTCAGAAGAGACAGGGTCATCTGGCTACACCTTC	CASSEETGSSGYTF
.	.	TRBV9	TRBJ2-3	TGTGCCAGCAATCCCTCCGACTCACCCTGGAGGGGGCAGTATTTT	CASNPSDSPWRGQYF
TRBD1	.	TRBV4-3	TRBJ2-7	TGCGCCAGCAGCCAAGATTGGCCAGGGGGCTACGAGCAGTACTTC	CASSQDWPGGYEQYF
TRBD2	.	TRBV5-5	TRBJ2-7	TGTGCCAGCAGCTTGGCACTAGCGGGGGCCGAGCAGTACTTC	CASSLALAGAEQYF
.	once	TRBV30	TRBJ1-3	TGTGCCTGGAGTCCAGGGGCGGGAAACACCATATATTTT	CAWSPGAGNTIYF
.	.	TRBV11-2	TRBJ2-2	TGTGCCAGCAGCTTACCAGGGCCCGGGGAGCTGTTTTTT	CASSLPGPGELFF
.	once	TRBV2	TRBJ2-6	TGTGCCAGCAACGACAGGTTCTCTGGGGCCAACGTCCTGACTTTC	CASNDRFSGANVLTF
TRBD2	once	TRBV5-7	TRBJ2-5	TGTGCCAGCAGCGAGGCTAGCGGGGGGGGTGGTGGGGAGACCCAGTACTTC	CASSEASGGGGGETQYF
TRBD1	.	TRBV18	TRBJ2-3	TGTGCCAGCTCACCGATTGGACAGGGCCGATTAGATACGCAGTATTTT	CASSPIGQGRLDTQYF
.	.	TRBV6-1	TRBJ1-2	TGTGCCAGCAGTGATCAAGGGGAGGCCCTCTATGGCTACACCTTC	CASSDQGEALYGYTF
TRBD2	.	TRBV7-2	TRBJ2-3	TGCGCAGCGGGGGCTAGCACAGATACGCAGTATTTT	CAAGASTDTQYF
.	.	TRBV30	TRBJ1-2	TGTGCCTGGACCCCTGGGGTTCCTAATTCCTATGGCTACACCTTC	CAWTPGVPNSYGYTF
.	.	TRBV2	TRBJ2-1	TGTGCCAGCAGTGAAGCGTTCCGTAACAATGAGCAGTTCTTC	CASSEAFRNNEQFF
.	.	TRBV7-2	TRBJ1-2	TGTGCCAGCAGCAAGACTCTCTATGGCTACACCTTC	CASSKTLYGYTF
TRBD2	.	TRBV6-1	TRBJ2-1	TGTGCCAGCAGGAGAAGCGGGGGGGCCTACAATGAGCAGTTCTTC	CASRRSGGAYNEQFF
.	.	TRBV5-4	TRBJ1-2	TGTGCCAGCAGGGATACAAGGGTCCATGGCTACACCTTC	CASRDTRVHGYTF
TRBD1	.	TRBV28	TRBJ1-6	TGTGCCAGCAGTGGAAGGACAGGGGGCAGTTCACCCCTCCACTTT	CASSGRTGGSSPLHF
.	few	TRBV9	TRBJ2-2	TGTGCCAGCAGCGTAGGGGCATCACTCCTTGAGGGCGGGGAGCTGTTTTTT	CASSVGASLLEGGELFF
.	.	TRBV5-4	TRBJ2-3	TGTGCCAGCAGCTCCTACACCCCTAGCACAGATACGCAGTATTTT	CASSSYTPSTDTQYF
.	few	TRBV5-1	TRBJ1-2	TGCGCCAGCAGCTTGTCCCCAGGGACTAACTATGGCTACACCTTC	CASSLSPGTNYGYTF
TRBD2	.	TRBV19	TRBJ2-7	TGTGCCAGTAGTTTAGGACTAGGCACGGTCAGGGAGCAGTACTTC	CASSLGLGTVREQYF
.	few	TRBV29-1	TRBJ1-1	TGCAGCGCCGTTATGGGTGAAGCTTTCTTT	CSAVMGEAFF
.	.	TRBV5-4	TRBJ2-3	TGTGCCAGCAGCCCGAATACTAGGGGAGGCACAGATACGCAGTATTTT	CASSPNTRGGTDTQYF
.	.	TRBV6-1	TRBJ1-1	TGTGCCAGCAGTGAAGTTGCGGGAAAAGCTTTCTTT	CASSEVAGKAFF
.	.	TRBV10-3	TRBJ1-2	TGTGCCATCAGTGATCGCGGATCGGGTGGCTACACCTTC	CAISDRGSGGYTF
.	.	TRBV7-9	TRBJ2-7	TGTGCCAGCAGCCCTAGCTCCTACGAGCAGTACTTC	CASSPSSYEQYF
.	few	TRBV19	TRBJ1-2	TGTGCCAGTAGGGGAGGGGCGGGCGGCTACACCTTC	CASRGGAGGYTF
.	.	TRBV6-4	TRBJ1-3	TGTGCCAGCAGTGAATCCGAGACAGCTGGAAACACCATATATTTT	CASSESETAGNTIYF
TRBD1	.	TRBV5-5	TRBJ1-2	TGTGCCAGCAGCTCCCCGACAGGGACCTATGGCTACACCTTC	CASSSPTGTYGYTF
TRBD2	.	TRBV9	TRBJ2-3	TGTGCCAGCAGCGTGACTAGCGGGGGGATCACAGATACGCAGTATTTT	CASSVTSGGITDTQYF
.	once	TRBV23-1	TRBJ1-2	TGCGCCAGCAGTCAATCCTTCGGCGAAGGTGGCTACACCTTC	CASSQSFGEGGYTF
.	.	TRBV5-6	TRBJ2-3	TGTGCCAGCAGCTTTACTAACAGCGTCGATACGCAGTATTTT	CASSFTNSVDTQYF
TRBD2	.	TRBV13	TRBJ2-5	TGTGCCAGCAGTCCTCGGAACGGGGGGGCTGAGACCCAGTACTTC	CASSPRNGGAETQYF
TRBD1	.	TRBV5-1	TRBJ1-1	TGCGCCAGCAGCCCGTGGGGGACAGTGGTGGCTTTCTTT	CASSPWGTVVAFF
TRBD2	.	TRBV25-1	TRBJ2-2	TGTGCCAGCAGCGTAGCGGGGGGCCACACCGGGGAGCTGTTTTTT	CASSVAGGHTGELFF
TRBD1	.	TRBV5-4	TRBJ2-7	TGTGCCAGCAGCTTGGCTGGGACAGGGGGCGAGCAGTACTTC	CASSLAGTGGEQYF
.	.	TRBV7-8	TRBJ2-5	TGTGCCAGCAGCCGACAACTCCAAGAGACCCAGTACTTC	CASSRQLQETQYF
.	.	TRBV5-1	TRBJ1-4	TGCGCCAGCAGCTTGGCAGGGACTCTATCTAATGAAAAACTGTTTTTT	CASSLAGTLSNEKLFF